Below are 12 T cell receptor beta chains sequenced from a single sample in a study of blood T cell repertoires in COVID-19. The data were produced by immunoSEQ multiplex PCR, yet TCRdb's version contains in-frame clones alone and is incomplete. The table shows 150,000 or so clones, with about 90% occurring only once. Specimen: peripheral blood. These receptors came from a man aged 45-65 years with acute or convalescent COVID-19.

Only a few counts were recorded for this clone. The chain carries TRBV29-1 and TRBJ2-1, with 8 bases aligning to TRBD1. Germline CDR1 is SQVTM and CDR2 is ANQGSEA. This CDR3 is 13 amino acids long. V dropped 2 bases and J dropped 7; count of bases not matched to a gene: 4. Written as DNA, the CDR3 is TGCAGCGTTGAACAGGGGGCGGGTAATGAGCAGTTCTTC. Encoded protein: CSVEQGAGNEQFF.

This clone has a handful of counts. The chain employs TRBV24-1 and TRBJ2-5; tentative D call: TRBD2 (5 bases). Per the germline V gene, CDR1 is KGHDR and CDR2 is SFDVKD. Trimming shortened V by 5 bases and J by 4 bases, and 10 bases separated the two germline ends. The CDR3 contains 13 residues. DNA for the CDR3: TGTGCCACCAGTGCTCCGGGGAGAGAGACCCAGTACTTC. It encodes CATSAPGRETQYF.

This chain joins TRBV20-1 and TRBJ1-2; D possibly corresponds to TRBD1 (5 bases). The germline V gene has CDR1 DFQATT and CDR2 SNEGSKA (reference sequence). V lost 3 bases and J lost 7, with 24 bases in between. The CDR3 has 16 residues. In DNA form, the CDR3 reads TGCAGTGCTAGTAATCGTGTGCGGGACCTGAAACGTGGCTACACCTTC. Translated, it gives CSASNRVRDLKRGYTF.

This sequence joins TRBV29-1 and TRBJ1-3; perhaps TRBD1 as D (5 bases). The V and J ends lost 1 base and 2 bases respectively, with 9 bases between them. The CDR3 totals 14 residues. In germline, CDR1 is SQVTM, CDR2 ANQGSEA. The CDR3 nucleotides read TGCAGCGTTGAAGCCGGCAGGGCTGGAAACACCATATATTTT. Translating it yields CSVEAGRAGNTIYF.

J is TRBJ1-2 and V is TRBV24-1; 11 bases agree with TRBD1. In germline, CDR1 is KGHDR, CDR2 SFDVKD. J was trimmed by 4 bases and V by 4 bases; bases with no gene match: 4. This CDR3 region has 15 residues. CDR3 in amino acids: CATSERTGGSYGYTF. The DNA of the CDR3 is TGTGCCACCAGTGAACGGACAGGGGGCAGCTATGGCTACACCTTC.

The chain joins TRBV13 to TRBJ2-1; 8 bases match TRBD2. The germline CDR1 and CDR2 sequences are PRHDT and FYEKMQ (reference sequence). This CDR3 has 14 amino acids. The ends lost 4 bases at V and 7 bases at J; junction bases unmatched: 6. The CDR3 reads CASSSGLVRNEQFF. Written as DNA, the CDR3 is TGTGCCAGCAGCTCGGGACTAGTTAGGAATGAGCAGTTCTTC.

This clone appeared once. The CDR3 here is CASSPGTGWQPQHF. The CDR3 DNA reads TGTGCCAGCAGTCCCGGGACAGGGTGGCAGCCCCAGCATTTT. This sequence joins TRBV28 and TRBJ1-5, with TRBD1 identical over 9 bases. This CDR3 has 14 residues. J was trimmed by 7 bases and V by 5 bases; bases with no gene match: 6. Germline CDR1 MDHEN, CDR2 SYDVKM.

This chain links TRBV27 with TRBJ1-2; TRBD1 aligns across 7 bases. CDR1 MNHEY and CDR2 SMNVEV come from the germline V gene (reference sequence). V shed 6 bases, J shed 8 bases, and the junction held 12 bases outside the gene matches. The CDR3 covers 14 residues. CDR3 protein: CASRDRASEGGYTF. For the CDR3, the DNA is TGTGCCAGCAGAGACAGGGCCTCTGAAGGGGGCTACACCTTC.

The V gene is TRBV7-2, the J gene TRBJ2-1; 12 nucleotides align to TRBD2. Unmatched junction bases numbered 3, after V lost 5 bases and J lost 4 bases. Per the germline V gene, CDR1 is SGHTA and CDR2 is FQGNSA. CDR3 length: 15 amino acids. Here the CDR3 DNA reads TGTGCCAGCAGCCGGACTAGCGGGAATTACAATGAGCAGTTCTTC. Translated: CASSRTSGNYNEQFF.

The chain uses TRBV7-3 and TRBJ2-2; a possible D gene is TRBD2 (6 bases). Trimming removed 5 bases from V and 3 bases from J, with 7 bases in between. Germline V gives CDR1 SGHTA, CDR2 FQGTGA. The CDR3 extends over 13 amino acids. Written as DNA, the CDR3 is TGTGCCAGCAGCCGGGGGTACACCGGGGAGCTGTTTTTT. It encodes CASSRGYTGELFF.

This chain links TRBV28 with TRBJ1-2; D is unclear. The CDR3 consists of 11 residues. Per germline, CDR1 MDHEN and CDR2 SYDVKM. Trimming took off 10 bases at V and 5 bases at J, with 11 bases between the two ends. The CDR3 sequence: CATRGSYGYTF. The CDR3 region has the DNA TGTGCCACCCGAGGGAGTTATGGCTACACCTTC.

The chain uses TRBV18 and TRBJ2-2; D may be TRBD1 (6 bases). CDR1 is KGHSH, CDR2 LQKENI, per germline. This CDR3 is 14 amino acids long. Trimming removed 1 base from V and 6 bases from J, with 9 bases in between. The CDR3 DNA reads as TGTGCCAGCTCACCACTGGGACAAGCCGGGGAGCTGTTTTTT. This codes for CASSPLGQAGELFF.